The present TCR beta chain was sequenced within a study of blood T cell repertoires in COVID-19. The overall study: COVID-19 samples from acute and convalescent phases originated in the United States, Italy and Spain.

Repertoires were generated with immunoSEQ multiplex PCR, while TCRdb's copy carries only in-frame clones and drops some. This sample has 300,000 to 400,000 clones, with around 87% found just once. V shed 4 bases and J 4 bases; nucleotides not matched to a gene: 6. Looked up from germline, CDR1 is MNHEY and CDR2 is SVGEGT. The CDR3 runs to 14 residues. The material sequenced was peripheral blood. The rearrangement joins TRBV6-2 or TRBV6-3 to TRBJ1-2; 7 bases map to TRBD1. This TCR was recovered from a man in his fifties or sixties with active or convalescent COVID-19. Here the CDR3 reads CASSWDSSGYGYTF. The CDR3 nucleotides read TGTGCCAGCAGTTGGGACAGTAGTGGCTATGGCTACACCTTC.